The next 14 T cell receptor beta chains were all read from a single sample in a study of tumor and adjacent non-tumor tissue in lung cancer. Three rounds of nested PCR, following a modified ARM-PCR protocol, produced the TCRbeta library. Each CDR3 protein is one row after TCRdb ran MiXCR on the multiplex PCR reads. The repertoire holds approximately 68,000 distinct CDR3 sequences, with around three quarters as singletons. This sample's RNA came from whole unsorted tissue. Sequencing input: lung tumor tissue. Receptor source: a man aged 60 to 75 with non-small cell lung cancer.

The rearrangement joins TRBV11-3 to TRBJ1-1; 7 nucleotides agree with TRBD1. The J segment lost 9 bases and the V segment lost 6 bases, leaving 10 bases of the junction unmatched. There are 13 residues in the CDR3. CDR1 is SGHNT and CDR2 is YENEEA in the germline V gene. This CDR3 is CASSYGTDIKAFF. The CDR3 nucleotides are TGTGCCAGCAGTTATGGGACAGACATTAAAGCTTTCTTT. The whole variable domain, remainder taken from reference TRBV11-3 and TRBJ1-1, is EAGVVQSPRYKIIEKKQPVAFWCNPISGHNTLYWYLQNLGQGPELLIRYENEEAVDDSQLPKDRFSAERLKGVDSTLKIQPAELGDSAVYLCASSYGTDIKAFFGQGTRLTVV.

Notes on this clonotype: Mismatch with germline at one junction end may stem from a read error. The J gene is TRBJ2-2, the V gene TRBV20-1; D not resolved. The CDR3 spans 13 residues. Germline CDR1 and CDR2: DFQATT and SNEGSKA (reference sequence). CDR3 coding DNA: TGCAGTTCTAGAGATTTTTTACGCGGGGAGCTGTTTTTT. Its protein is CSSRDFLRGELFF.

This clonotype is labeled medium-sized. The chain uses TRBV6-5 and TRBJ1-5; 10 positions match TRBD1. V dropped 6 bases and J dropped 4; count of bases not matched to a gene: 6. Germline V lookup: CDR1 MNHEY, CDR2 SVGAGI. The CDR3 sequence is 15 residues long. DNA of the CDR3: TGTGCCAGCAGCACGGGACAGGGGCCAAATCAGCCCCAGCATTTT. This encodes CASSTGQGPNQPQHF.

On this clonotype: One base away lies a much larger clone, so this may be a sequencing read error. V is TRBV6-4 and J is TRBJ2-3; 7 nucleotides match TRBD2. The CDR3 consists of 15 residues. Germline V lookup: CDR1 MRHNA, CDR2 SNTAGT. CDR3 region: CTSSSGLLSTDTQYF. CDR3 in DNA: TGTACCAGCAGTAGCGGGTTGCTCAGCACAGATACGCAGTATTTT.

With regard to this clonotype: Just one base apart from a much larger clone, this may be a read error. This chain links TRBV30 with TRBJ1-5, with D uncertain. The V end lost 6 bases, the J end lost 6 bases, and 12 bases lay between the germline ends. Germline V gene lookup returns CDR1 GTSNPN and CDR2 SVGIG (reference sequence). This CDR3 has 12 amino acids. CDR3 protein: CACCSGGQPQHF. CDR3 nucleotide sequence: TGTGCCTGTTGTTCGGGAGGTCAGCCCCAGCATTTT.

The CDR3 sequence: CSEQGSHNERFF. CDR3 coding DNA: TGCAGCGAACAAGGGTCCCACAATGAACGGTTCTTC. This sequence joins TRBV29-1 and TRBJ2-1, with no clear D. Germline V gene sequence: CDR1 SQVTM, CDR2 ANQGSEA. There are 12 residues in the CDR3. V was cut by 7 bases and J by 15 bases, with 22 bases left in between.

The sample holds a few counts of this clonotype. The chain carries TRBV19 and TRBJ2-4; D may match TRBD1 or TRBD2 (5 bases each). CDR1 is LNHDA, CDR2 SQIVND, per germline (reference sequence). This CDR3 is built from 18 residues. V dropped 6 bases and J dropped 0 bases, with 21 bases sitting between them. CDR3 protein: CASSDLTGPTLAKNIQYF. The CDR3 region has the DNA TGTGCCAGTAGCGACCTCACGGGACCGACTTTAGCCAAAAACATTCAGTACTTC.

V and J are TRBV29-1 and TRBJ2-2, with 8 bases identical to TRBD2. Germline lookup yields CDR1 SQVTM and CDR2 ANQGSEA. The CDR3 sequence is 14 residues long. J was trimmed by 1 base and V by 8 bases; bases with no gene match: 6. The CDR3 DNA reads TGCAGCATTGTGGGACTAGTGAACACCGGGGAGCTGTTTTTT. This gives the protein CSIVGLVNTGELFF.

The rearrangement links TRBV29-1 to TRBJ1-2, with D hard to call. Germline values: CDR1 SQVTM, CDR2 ANQGSEA. V was trimmed by 2 bases and J by 8 bases, leaving 15 bases between them. The CDR3 has 13 amino acids. The CDR3 reads CSVELGRTRGYTF. In DNA form, the CDR3 reads TGCAGCGTTGAACTAGGTCGGACGAGAGGCTACACCTTC.

The gene calls are TRBV20-1 and TRBJ2-7, with 9 bases that match TRBD1. The V gene end was trimmed by 6 bases and the J gene end by 10 bases; junction bases not matched to a gene: 13. Germline CDR1 DFQATT, CDR2 SNEGSKA (reference sequence). The CDR3 covers 13 residues. CDR3 DNA sequence: TGCAGTGCAAGGGGACAGGGTGGGTACGTACAGTACTTC. This sequence encodes CSARGQGGYVQYF.

The V call is TRBV20-1, the J call TRBJ2-3; D remains ambiguous. The V and J ends lost 7 bases and 3 bases respectively, with 17 bases between them. Germline V gene sequence: CDR1 DFQATT, CDR2 SNEGSKA (reference sequence). The CDR3 covers 14 residues. The CDR3 DNA reads as TGCAGTGTTAGGTCCAGCTTTAAAACAGATACGCAGTATTTT. This sequence encodes CSVRSSFKTDTQYF.

By share, this clonotype counts as medium-sized. This chain joins TRBV29-1 and TRBJ2-1; D might be TRBD2 (6 bases). The germline CDR1 and CDR2 sequences are SQVTM and ANQGSEA. The CDR3 has 13 residues. With 4 bases removed from V and 6 bases from J, the gap between germline ends came to 13 bases. CDR3 DNA: TGCAGCGTTGCGGAGGGCCTCAGCAATGAGCAGTTCTTC. Protein sequence: CSVAEGLSNEQFF.

Remarks on this clonotype: A much bigger clone sits one base away, suggesting this may be a read error. The V and J genes are TRBV14 and TRBJ2-7; D is perhaps TRBD2 (6 bases). This CDR3 is 14 amino acids long. Germline CDR1 and CDR2: SGHDN and FVKESK. Trimming pared 4 bases from V and 4 bases from J, leaving 14 bases between. The CDR3 here is CASSPREWVYEQYF. The CDR3 bases are TGTGCCAGCAGCCCCCGGGAGTGGGTTTACGAGCAGTACTTC. The complete variable domain, with remaining parts taken from reference TRBV14 and TRBJ2-7, reads EAGVTQFPSHSVIEKGQTVTLRCDPISGHDNLYWYRRVMGKEIKFLLHFVKESKQDESGMPNNRFLAERTGGTYSTLKVQPAELEDSGVYFCASSPREWVYEQYFGPGTRLTVT.

On this clonotype: The junction departs from the called germline gene at one end, perhaps through a read error. The V and J genes are TRBV6-6 and TRBJ2-7; TRBD1 aligns across 9 bases. The CDR3 sequence is 15 residues long. Germline V lookup: CDR1 MNHNY, CDR2 SVGAGI (reference sequence). The CDR3 DNA is TGTGCCAGCGGGCCGACAGGGGGAATCCCCTACGAACAGTACTTC. As protein: CASGPTGGIPYEQYF.